The rows below give T cell receptor beta chains drawn from one sample of a study of control samples from healthy donors and cancer patients. Sequencing used immunoSEQ multiplex PCR; TCRdb keeps in-frame clones, though not all of them. The sample includes some 130,000 clones, around 93% of them seen just once. Sequencing was carried out using blood. The receptor source for this set is a woman aged 45-60 years in good health. The CDR3 runs from the conserved cysteine through the conserved F or W. The D gene is left open where the match is weak. Where a row states a size, it is once, few, many or the class of an expanded clone; other rows omit it.

clone_size | j_call | v_call | d_call | cdr3_nt | cdr3_aa
. | TRBJ1-2 | TRBV11-1 | . | TGTGCCAGCAGCCACTGGGCGGGGTCGGACTATGGCTACACCTTC | CASSHWAGSDYGYTF
. | TRBJ1-6 | TRBV24-1 | . | TGTGCCCCTACCTTGGACGGAAAAGATTCACCCCTCCACTTT | CAPTLDGKDSPLHF
. | TRBJ2-1 | TRBV13 | . | TGTGCCAGCAGCTTACCTAGCATAGGCATCGAGCAGTTCTTC | CASSLPSIGIEQFF
. | TRBJ2-2 | TRBV6-5 | . | TGTGCCAGCAGAGCAACCCACTCGAACACCGGGGAGCTGTTTTTT | CASRATHSNTGELFF
. | TRBJ1-1 | TRBV29-1 | . | TGCAGCGCCCGGACGGTGAACACTGAAGCTTTCTTT | CSARTVNTEAFF
. | TRBJ2-1 | TRBV30 | . | TGTGCCTGGAGTACTACCGGGACACCCTACAATGAGCAGTTCTTC | CAWSTTGTPYNEQFF
. | TRBJ2-1 | TRBV7-2 | TRBD2 | TGTGCCAGCAGCTTAGAGCTAGCGGCCAATGAGCAGTTCTTC | CASSLELAANEQFF
. | TRBJ2-7 | TRBV5-1 | . | TGCGCCAGCAGCTTGGTAGGACAAACCGAGCAGTACTTC | CASSLVGQTEQYF
. | TRBJ2-7 | TRBV14 | TRBD2 | TGTGCCAGCAGTCGAGCGGGGGGGCGCTACGAGCAGTACTTC | CASSRAGGRYEQYF
. | TRBJ2-7 | TRBV12-3/TRBV12-4 | TRBD1 | TGTGCCAGCACCTCGGGACAGGGGTACGAGCAGTACTTC | CASTSGQGYEQYF
. | TRBJ2-5 | TRBV6-1 | . | TGTGCCAGCAGTGAATGGGGCTCCCAGTACTTC | CASSEWGSQYF
. | TRBJ1-2 | TRBV6-5 | . | TGTGCCAGCAGTTATAGGGACCTCGGTGGCTACACCTTC | CASSYRDLGGYTF
. | TRBJ2-7 | TRBV11-2 | . | TGTGCCAGCAGCCCGAGGGCCTACGAGCAGTACTTC | CASSPRAYEQYF
. | TRBJ1-1 | TRBV19 | . | TGTGCCAGTAGCTCAGGGTGGGGCACTGAAGCTTTCTTT | CASSSGWGTEAFF
. | TRBJ2-1 | TRBV21-1 | . | TGTGCCAGCAGCAAAGACAGGGGGTACTACAATGAGCAGTTCTTC | CASSKDRGYYNEQFF
. | TRBJ1-5 | TRBV30 | TRBD1 | TGTGCGACAGGGTATAGCAATCAGCCCCAGCATTTT | CATGYSNQPQHF
. | TRBJ1-1 | TRBV2 | . | TGTGCCAGCAGGAGTACAGGGTTCACTGAAGCTTTCTTT | CASRSTGFTEAFF
. | TRBJ2-7 | TRBV5-4 | TRBD2 | TGTGCCAGCAGCTCAATAGCGGGGGAAACCAGGGAGCAGTACTTC | CASSSIAGETREQYF
. | TRBJ2-3 | TRBV20-1 | . | TGCAGTGCTAGTCTGACCACAGATACGCAGTATTTT | CSASLTTDTQYF
. | TRBJ2-7 | TRBV3-1/TRBV3-2 | . | TGTGCCAGCAGCCAGGGGGGGCTTGGGGAGCAGTACTTC | CASSQGGLGEQYF
. | TRBJ2-1 | TRBV6-6 | . | TGTGCCAGCAGTTTTGGGGTGCAGGAGCAGTTCTTC | CASSFGVQEQFF
few | TRBJ1-1 | TRBV30 | . | TGTGCCTGGAGCCTTTGGGGGGGCATAAACACTGAAGCTTTCTTT | CAWSLWGGINTEAFF
. | TRBJ2-7 | TRBV10-3 | TRBD2 | TGTGCCATCACTGTAGCGGGGGTGCAGTACTTC | CAITVAGVQYF
. | TRBJ1-4 | TRBV30 | TRBD1 | TGTGCCTGGAGTGTAGGCAGGGGGCTTGAAAAACTGTTTTTT | CAWSVGRGLEKLFF